This entry lists 5 T cell receptor beta chains sequenced from one sample in a study of cytomegalovirus exposure and HLA in healthy donors. The PCR contained 60 Vbeta and 13 Jbeta primers. Produced via immunoSEQ multiplex PCR; TCRdb's table is partial and in-frame only. This sample contains around 140,000 clones. The sample was PBMCs. All receptors derive from a woman between 35 and 50 years old in good health and CMV-seronegative.

The gene calls are TRBV4-1 and TRBJ2-5; 9 bases map to TRBD1. Germline CDR1 MGHRA, CDR2 YSYEKL. CDR3 size: 14 residues. V was pared by 4 bases and J by 4 bases, with 4 bases of the junction left unmatched. CDR3 coding DNA: TGCGCCAGCAGCCTTACAGGGGGCGGAGAGACCCAGTACTTC. Amino acids: CASSLTGGGETQYF.

CDR3 nucleotide sequence: TGTGCCAGCAGCTTAGGGACAGTGGGCAATCAGCCCCAGCATTTT. Translated: CASSLGTVGNQPQHF. The rearrangement links TRBV7-9 to TRBJ1-5, with D possibly TRBD1 on 6 matching bases. Germline CDR1 and CDR2: SEHNR and FQNEAQ (reference sequence). The CDR3 extends over 15 amino acids. The V end lost 1 base, the J end lost 2 bases, and 9 bases lay between the germline ends.

J is TRBJ1-1 and V is TRBV7-9; 7 bases fit TRBD1. J was trimmed by 3 bases and V by 6 bases; bases with no gene match: 7. The CDR3 covers 14 residues. Germline lookup yields CDR1 SEHNR and CDR2 FQNEAQ (reference sequence). The CDR3: CASRLGQDYTEAFF. DNA for the CDR3: TGTGCCAGCAGACTCGGACAGGACTACACTGAAGCTTTCTTT.

The chain links TRBV19 to TRBJ1-5, with a weak D call TRBD1 (6 bases). The CDR3 has 15 amino acids. CDR1 and CDR2 (germline): LNHDA, SQIVND (reference sequence). V lost 9 bases, J lost 3 bases, and 18 bases lay in between. In nucleotides, the CDR3 is TGTGCCAGCACCGCCAGGGGAAAGGACAATCAGCCCCAGCATTTT. Protein product: CASTARGKDNQPQHF.

V and J are TRBV5-4 and TRBJ2-1, with 8 positions matching TRBD1. Germline V gene lookup returns CDR1 SGHNT and CDR2 YYREEE (reference sequence). CDR3 size: 15 residues. V trimming: 3 bases; J trimming: 8 bases; junction bases outside the gene matches: 10. DNA of the CDR3: TGTGCCAGCAGCTGGGCAGGACAGGGCGGGGATGAGCAGTTCTTC. Protein sequence: CASSWAGQGGDEQFF.